The 16 T cell receptor beta chains in this list originate from one sample, sequenced in a study of T cells in Graves' hyperthyroidism and ophthalmopathy. TCR beta CDR3 region amplification was performed from RNA transcripts. The HTBI set primed first-round TCR CDR3 RT-PCR. TCRdb fed the multiplex PCR reads into MiXCR, producing one record per CDR3 protein. Here the sample spans about 840,000 distinct CDR3 sequences, about 38% being singletons. Sequenced sample: blood. These receptors came from a man aged 18 to 30 with Graves' hyperthyroidism.

Notes on this clonotype: A read error may explain this, as a much larger clone is one base away. The rearrangement joins TRBV19 to TRBJ1-1; possibly TRBD1 for D (5 bases). Germline assignment: CDR1 LNHDA and CDR2 SQIVND (reference sequence). The V end lost 6 bases, the J end lost 10 bases, and 15 bases lay between the germline ends. This CDR3 contains 12 residues. Written as DNA, the CDR3 is TGTGCCAGTAGCACAGGATTCTCTGGAGCTTTCTTT. This gives the protein CASSTGFSGAFF.

This clonotype was detected ten times or more. The rearrangement links TRBV19 to TRBJ2-2; D remains ambiguous. The CDR3 is 13 residues long. The V gene's germline CDR1 is LNHDA and CDR2 SQIVND (reference sequence). V was cut by 1 base and J by 6 bases, with 6 bases left in between. The CDR3 nucleotides read TGTGCCAGTAGTATAGGCCGGCCCGGGGAGCTGTTTTTT. This gives the protein CASSIGRPGELFF. The full variable domain, with the rest looked up from reference TRBV19 and TRBJ2-2, is DGGITQSPKYLFRKEGQNVTLSCEQNLNHDAMYWYRQDPGQGLRLIYYSQIVNDFQKGDIAEGYSVSREKKESFPLTVTSAQKNPTAFYLCASSIGRPGELFFGEGSRLTVL.

The table lists this clonotype with many counts. V and J are TRBV15 and TRBJ2-7, with 7 bases lining up with TRBD1. The junction had 9 bases not matched to a gene; V was cut back by 4 bases and J by 6 bases. The CDR3 sequence is 14 residues long. Germline V gene lookup returns CDR1 LNHNV and CDR2 YYDKDF (reference sequence). CDR3 loop: CATSMTGFLSEQYF. The CDR3 nucleotides read TGTGCCACCAGCATGACAGGGTTCCTCTCCGAGCAGTACTTC.

The chain employs TRBV6-5 and TRBJ1-6; TRBD1 matches 8 bases. CDR1 and CDR2 (germline): MNHEY, SVGAGI. The CDR3 is 17 amino acids. V was clipped by 5 bases and J by 11 bases; unmatched bases: 17. This CDR3 is CASSEVGTGTPWPPLHF. CDR3 DNA sequence: TGTGCCAGCAGTGAAGTAGGGACAGGAACGCCCTGGCCACCCCTCCACTTT.

There are a few counts of this clonotype. The CDR3 bases are TGTGCCACCACCGACAGTCAGAACACTGAAGCTTTCTTT. Encoded protein: CATTDSQNTEAFF. This sequence joins TRBV12-3 or TRBV12-4 and TRBJ1-1, with D perhaps matching TRBD1 (5 bases). CDR3 length: 13 residues. With 10 bases removed from V and 1 base from J, the gap between germline ends came to 13 bases.

A note on this clonotype: The conserved phenylalanine or tryptophan normally closing the CDR3 is absent here, so this likely arose from a read error. The chain couples TRBV10-1 to TRBJ1-2, with D possibly being TRBD1 (5 bases). Trimming removed 4 bases from V and 4 bases from J, with 13 bases in between. Germline CDR1 and CDR2: WNHNN and SYGVQD (reference sequence). The CDR3 spans 14 residues. CDR3 sequence: CASSVPGRRYGYTL. CDR3 DNA: TGCGCCAGCAGTGTTCCGGGACGGCGCTATGGCTACACCCTC.

The chain couples TRBV20-1 to TRBJ1-5, with no clear D. V lost 2 bases, J lost 0 bases, and 17 bases lay in between. From germline, CDR1 is DFQATT and CDR2 SNEGSKA (reference sequence). The CDR3 extends over 17 amino acids. The CDR3 sequence is CSARPLDGLYSNQPQHF. CDR3 nucleotides: TGCAGTGCTAGACCCCTCGACGGACTGTATAGCAATCAGCCCCAGCATTTT.

V gene TRBV19 combines with J gene TRBJ1-5, with 7 positions matching TRBD1. V shed 9 bases, J shed 4 bases, and the junction held 15 bases outside the gene matches. The CDR3 has 16 residues. Germline lookup yields CDR1 LNHDA and CDR2 SQIVND (reference sequence). The CDR3 DNA is TGTGCCAGCAGTTTATGGGGGGGGACAGCTAATCAGCCCCAGCATTTT. Protein: CASSLWGGTANQPQHF.

This clonotype came up once. The gene calls are TRBV4-1 and TRBJ2-7; 13 bases fit TRBD2. Germline CDR1 and CDR2: MGHRA and YSYEKL. Unmatched junction bases numbered 8, after V lost 0 bases and J lost 12 bases. The CDR3 contains 15 residues. The CDR3 nucleotides are TGCGCCAGCAGCCAAGATGTAAGGACTAGCGGGGGAAGGTACTTC. It is translated as CASSQDVRTSGGRYF.

To note about this clonotype: One junction end does not reproduce the germline sequence, and a read error may be involved. V usage is TRBV4-2 and J usage is TRBJ2-7; no clear D gene. Looked up from germline, CDR1 is LGHNA and CDR2 is YNFKEQ. This CDR3 has 11 residues. The chain's CDR3 is CASSQAYEQNF. As DNA, the CDR3 is TGTGCCAGCAGCCAAGCATACGAGCAGAACTTC.

The chain carries TRBV4-1 and TRBJ1-1, with D perhaps matching TRBD1 (5 bases). The V gene lost 6 bases and the J gene lost 1 base, with 9 bases spanning the gap. This CDR3 contains 13 residues. Germline assignment: CDR1 MGHRA and CDR2 YSYEKL. The DNA for the CDR3 is TGCGCCAGCAGGATCGGACAGAACACTGAAGCTTTCTTT. The encoded protein is CASRIGQNTEAFF.

The chain joins TRBV12-3 or TRBV12-4 to TRBJ2-7; 9 bases line up with TRBD1. This CDR3 is 14 amino acids long. The junction had 10 bases not matched to a gene; V was cut back by 7 bases and J by 6 bases. The chain's CDR3 is CASNGATGGGEQYF. Here the CDR3 DNA reads TGTGCCAGCAACGGTGCGACAGGGGGGGGCGAGCAGTACTTC.

The chain links TRBV5-1 to TRBJ1-2; perhaps TRBD1 as D (5 bases). Trimming pared 2 bases from V and 0 bases from J, leaving 11 bases between. The CDR3 spans 15 residues. CDR1 is SGHRS and CDR2 is YFSETQ in the germline V gene. The CDR3 coding sequence is TGCGCCAGCAGCTTACAGGAGGTCGCTAACTATGGCTACACCTTC. Translation: CASSLQEVANYGYTF.

This clonotype was detected only a few times. The genes are TRBV4-2 and TRBJ1-3; D gene unclear. CDR1 and CDR2 (germline): LGHNA, YNFKEQ. The CDR3 extends over 16 amino acids. V was trimmed by 0 bases and J by 0 bases, leaving 9 bases between them. This CDR3 reads CASSQEVRVSGNTIYF. CDR3 DNA: TGTGCCAGCAGCCAAGAAGTCCGGGTCTCTGGAAACACCATATATTTT.

This sequence joins TRBV2 and TRBJ1-2, with D unresolved. CDR1 is SNHLY, CDR2 FYNNEI, per germline. The CDR3 covers 12 residues. Trimming stripped 7 bases from V and 1 base from J, with 7 bases between. In DNA, the CDR3 is TGTGCCAGCATCGGGGATAACTATGGCTACACCTTC. This translates into CASIGDNYGYTF.

V is TRBV14 and J is TRBJ2-7; 8 nucleotides line up with TRBD1. With 4 bases clipped from V and 6 bases from J, the junction kept 11 bases outside the gene matches. The CDR3 is 15 amino acids. The germline V gene encodes CDR1 SGHDN and CDR2 FVKESK. As DNA, the CDR3 is TGTGCCAGCAGCCCACTGGACAGGGACAATGGCGAGCAGTACTTC. This encodes CASSPLDRDNGEQYF.